The subject of this entry is one TCR beta chain. Per the authors' pipeline: Estimates of nucleated cell counts were drawn from the amplification of reference gene primers. Assay: immunoSEQ multiplex PCR; the TCRdb copy retains only in-frame clones and omits some. V, J and clone size reflect that table, while D and trimming were determined from the DNA. The profile covers 200,000 to 250,000 clones, with around 80% appearing a single time and 5.1% taken by the ten largest. These data come from a study of blood T cell repertoires in COVID-19. Across the whole study: Samples of COVID-19 (acute and convalescent) were obtained from the United States, Italy and Spain. T cells, B-cell-depleted T cells, or PBMCs supplied cDNA or gDNA.

Germline CDR1 and CDR2: SGHKS and YYEKEE (reference sequence). The CDR3 is 14 amino acids. V lost 0 bases to trimming and J lost 5 bases, with 11 bases between them. The V call is TRBV5-5, the J call TRBJ2-5; D uncertain. The sequencing sample was made of peripheral blood. This clonotype originated in a woman aged 55-70 years who had recovered from COVID-19. The CDR3 sequence: CASSLGQRGETQYF. The CDR3 bases are TGTGCCAGCAGCTTGGGTCAGAGAGGCGAGACCCAGTACTTC.